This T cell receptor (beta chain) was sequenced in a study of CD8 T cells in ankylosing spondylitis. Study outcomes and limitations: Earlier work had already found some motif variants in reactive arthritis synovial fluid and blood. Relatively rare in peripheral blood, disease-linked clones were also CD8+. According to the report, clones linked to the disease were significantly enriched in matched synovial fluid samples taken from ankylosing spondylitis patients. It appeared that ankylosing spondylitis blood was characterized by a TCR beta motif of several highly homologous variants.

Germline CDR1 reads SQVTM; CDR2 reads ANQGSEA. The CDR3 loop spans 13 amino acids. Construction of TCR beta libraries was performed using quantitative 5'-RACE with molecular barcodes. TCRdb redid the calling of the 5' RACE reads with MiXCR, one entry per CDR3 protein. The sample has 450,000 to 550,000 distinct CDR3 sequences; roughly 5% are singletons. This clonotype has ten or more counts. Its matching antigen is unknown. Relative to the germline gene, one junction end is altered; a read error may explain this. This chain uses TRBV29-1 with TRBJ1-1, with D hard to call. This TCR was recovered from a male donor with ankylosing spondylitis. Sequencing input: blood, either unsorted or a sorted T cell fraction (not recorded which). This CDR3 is CSVRGFSNAEAFF. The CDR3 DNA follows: TGCAGCGTCCGGGGATTCTCGAACGCTGAAGCTTTCTTT.